The next 4 T cell receptor beta chains were all read from a single sample in a study of T cells after yellow fever vaccination. TCRdb called the 5' RACE reads again in MiXCR, with one record for every CDR3 protein. The sample shows around 68,000 distinct CDR3 sequences, about 7.3% of them seen only once. Material: CD8+ T cells sorted from PBMCs, obtained approximately 11 days after the first yellow fever vaccination. These receptors all come from a man aged 18 to 30 who received the YFV17D yellow fever vaccine.

The chain combines TRBV27 with TRBJ1-6; D gene uncertain. The germline gives CDR1 MNHEY, CDR2 SMNVEV (reference sequence). This CDR3 is built from 15 residues. The V end was cut by 3 bases, the J end by 0 bases, with 6 bases between. The CDR3 loop reads CASSFFSSYNSPLHF. The CDR3, as DNA: TGTGCCAGCAGTTTTTTTAGCTCCTATAATTCACCCCTCCACTTT.

This clonotype was picked up a small number of times. CDR3 sequence (DNA): TGTGCCAGCAGGACCACCGGGACATTCTCATCTAACTATGGCTACACCTTC. Amino acid sequence: CASRTTGTFSSNYGYTF. The chain links TRBV2 to TRBJ1-2; maybe TRBD1 (6 bases). CDR3 length: 17 amino acids. V gave up 6 bases and J gave up 0 bases, with 20 bases separating them. From germline, CDR1 is SNHLY and CDR2 FYNNEI.

This clonotype was detected only a few times. V is TRBV29-1 and J is TRBJ2-7; D is ambiguous. Germline CDR1 and CDR2: SQVTM and ANQGSEA. The CDR3 contains 13 residues. Deletions cut 6 bases from V and 0 bases from J, with 12 bases between. CDR3 sequence: CSVRSPGSYEQYF. The CDR3 DNA reads as TGCAGCGTCCGGAGTCCGGGCTCCTACGAGCAGTACTTC.

J is TRBJ2-6 and V is TRBV6-4, with a weak D call TRBD1 (6 bases). From germline, CDR1 is MRHNA and CDR2 SNTAGT. The length of the CDR3 is 15 residues. V lost 6 bases to trimming and J lost 1 base, with 10 bases between them. The CDR3 reads CASRADRSGANVLTF. CDR3 DNA sequence: TGTGCCAGCAGAGCTGACAGGTCTGGGGCCAACGTCCTGACTTTC.